This TCR beta chain was profiled in a study of T-cell reconstitution after alpha-beta-depleted transplantation in children. There are many counts of this clonotype. What it binds is not known. Study-wide points: Several hundred expanded graft clones reportedly supplied alpha-beta T cells about two months after transplant.

V dropped 6 bases and J dropped 6 bases, with 24 bases sitting between them. The CDR3 totals 16 residues. Per germline, CDR1 DFQATT and CDR2 SNEGSKA (reference sequence). Preparation of the TCRbeta library used unique molecular identifiers. Using its own MiXCR run on the PCR reads, TCRdb lists one record per CDR3 protein. This table has roughly 400,000 distinct CDR3 sequences, roughly two fifths appearing once. The material was PBMCs, obtained before TCRalphabeta/CD19-depleted stem cell transplant. The source of this sequence is a girl aged 2-10 years with aplastic anemia, due to receive a stem cell transplant. The chain employs TRBV20-1 and TRBJ2-1; either TRBD1 or TRBD2 may fit D (5 bases each). CDR3 sequence (DNA): TGCAGTGCCCGCCCCCGGGACCTAAACGAAATCAATGAGCAGTTCTTC. As protein: CSARPRDLNEINEQFF.